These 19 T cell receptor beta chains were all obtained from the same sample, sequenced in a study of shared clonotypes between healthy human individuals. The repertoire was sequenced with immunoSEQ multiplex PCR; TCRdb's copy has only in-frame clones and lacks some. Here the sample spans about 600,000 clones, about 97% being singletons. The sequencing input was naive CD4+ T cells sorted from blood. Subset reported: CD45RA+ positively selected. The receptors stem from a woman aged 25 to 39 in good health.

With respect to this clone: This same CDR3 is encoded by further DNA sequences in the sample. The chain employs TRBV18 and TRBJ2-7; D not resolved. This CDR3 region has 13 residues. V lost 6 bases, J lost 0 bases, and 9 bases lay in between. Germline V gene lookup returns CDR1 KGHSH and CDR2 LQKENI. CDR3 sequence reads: CASSPPGSYEQYF. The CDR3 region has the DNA TGTGCCAGCTCCCCCCCGGGCTCCTACGAGCAGTACTTC.

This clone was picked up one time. This CDR3 reads CASSREAAYEQYF. The CDR3 DNA follows: TGCGCCAGCAGTCGGGAGGCGGCCTACGAGCAGTACTTC. This chain uses TRBV10-2 with TRBJ2-7; TRBD2 matches at 7 bases. The CDR3 has 13 residues. Germline V gives CDR1 WSHSY, CDR2 SAAADI. V lost 5 bases, J lost 2 bases, and 3 bases stayed unmatched.

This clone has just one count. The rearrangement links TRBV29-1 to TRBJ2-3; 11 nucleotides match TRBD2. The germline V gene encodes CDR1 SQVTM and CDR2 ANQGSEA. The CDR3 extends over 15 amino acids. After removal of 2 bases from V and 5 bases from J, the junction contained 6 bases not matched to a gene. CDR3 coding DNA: TGCAGCGTTGAAATACTAGCGGGAGCCAGAGATACGCAGTATTTT. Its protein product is CSVEILAGARDTQYF.

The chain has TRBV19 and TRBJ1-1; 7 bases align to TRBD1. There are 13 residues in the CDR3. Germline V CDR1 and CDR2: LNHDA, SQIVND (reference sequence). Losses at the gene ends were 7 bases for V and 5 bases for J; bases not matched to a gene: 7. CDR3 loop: CASNPTGKTEAFF. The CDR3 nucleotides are TGTGCCAGTAACCCGACAGGGAAAACTGAAGCTTTCTTT.

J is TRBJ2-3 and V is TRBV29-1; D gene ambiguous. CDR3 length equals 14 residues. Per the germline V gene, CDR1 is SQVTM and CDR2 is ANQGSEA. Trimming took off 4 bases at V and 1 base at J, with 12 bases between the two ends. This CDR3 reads CSVGALLRTDTQYF. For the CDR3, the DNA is TGCAGCGTTGGAGCCCTACTTCGCACAGATACGCAGTATTTT.

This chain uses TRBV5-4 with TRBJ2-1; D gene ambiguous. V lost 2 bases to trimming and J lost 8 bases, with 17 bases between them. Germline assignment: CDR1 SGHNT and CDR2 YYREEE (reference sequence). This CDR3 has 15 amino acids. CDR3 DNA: TGTGCCAGCAGCTTTCCTCCCAGTGGTACAGATGAGCAGTTCTTC. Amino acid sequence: CASSFPPSGTDEQFF.

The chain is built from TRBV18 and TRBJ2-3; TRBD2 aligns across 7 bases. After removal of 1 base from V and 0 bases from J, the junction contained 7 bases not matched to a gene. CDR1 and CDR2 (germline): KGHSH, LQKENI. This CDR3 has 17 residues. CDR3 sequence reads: CASSPLFEGGSTDTQYF. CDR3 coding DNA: TGTGCCAGCTCACCACTCTTTGAGGGAGGGAGCACAGATACGCAGTATTTT.

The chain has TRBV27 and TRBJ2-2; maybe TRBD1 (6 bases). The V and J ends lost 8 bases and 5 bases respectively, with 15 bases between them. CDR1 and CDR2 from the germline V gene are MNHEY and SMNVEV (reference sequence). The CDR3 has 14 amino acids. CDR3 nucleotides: TGTGCCAGCGGATTCGGACAGACTACCGGGGAGCTGTTTTTT. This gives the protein CASGFGQTTGELFF.

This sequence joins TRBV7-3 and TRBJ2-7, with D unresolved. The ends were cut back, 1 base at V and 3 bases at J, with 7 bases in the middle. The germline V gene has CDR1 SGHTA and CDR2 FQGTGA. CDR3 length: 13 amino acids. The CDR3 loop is CASSLIKGYEQYF. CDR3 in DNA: TGTGCCAGCAGCTTAATTAAGGGCTACGAGCAGTACTTC. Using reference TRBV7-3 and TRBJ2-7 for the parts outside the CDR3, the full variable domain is GAGVSQTPSNKVTEKGKYVELRCDPISGHTALYWYRQSLGQGPEFLIYFQGTGAADDSGLPNDRFFAVRPEGSVSTLKIQRTERGDSAVYLCASSLIKGYEQYFGPGTRLTVT.

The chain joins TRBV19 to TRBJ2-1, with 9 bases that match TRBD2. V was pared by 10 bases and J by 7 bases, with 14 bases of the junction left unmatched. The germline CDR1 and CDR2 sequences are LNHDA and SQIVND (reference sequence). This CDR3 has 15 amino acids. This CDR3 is CATGIGREGPNEQFF. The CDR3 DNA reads TGTGCCACGGGAATAGGGCGGGAGGGCCCGAATGAGCAGTTCTTC. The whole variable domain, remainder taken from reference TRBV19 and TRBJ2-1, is DGGITQSPKYLFRKEGQNVTLSCEQNLNHDAMYWYRQDPGQGLRLIYYSQIVNDFQKGDIAEGYSVSREKKESFPLTVTSAQKNPTAFYLCATGIGREGPNEQFFGPGTRLTVL.

This CDR3 reads CASSLGLAGGAGELFF. CDR3 DNA: TGTGCCAGCAGCTTGGGACTAGCGGGAGGGGCCGGGGAGCTGTTTTTT. This chain connects TRBV5-4 to TRBJ2-2; 14 bases are shared with TRBD2. CDR1 and CDR2 from the germline V gene are SGHNT and YYREEE (reference sequence). Germline trimming cut 0 bases from V and 6 bases from J; bases unmatched to any gene: 1. The CDR3 extends over 16 amino acids.

This chain's CDR3 is CASSLATGVGIAGNTIYF. CDR3 sequence (DNA): TGTGCCAGCAGCTTGGCAACAGGGGTTGGTATAGCTGGAAACACCATATATTTT. The rearrangement links TRBV5-4 to TRBJ1-3; 7 bases fit TRBD1. The germline V gene encodes CDR1 SGHNT and CDR2 YYREEE (reference sequence). J lost 2 bases, V lost 0 bases, and 11 bases had no gene match. The CDR3 sequence is 18 residues long. The entire variable domain, with the rest obtained from reference TRBV5-4 and TRBJ1-3, is as follows: ETGVTQSPTHLIKTRGQQVTLRCSSQSGHNTVSWYQQALGQGPQFIFQYYREEENGRGNFPPRFSGLQFPNYSSELNVNALELDDSALYLCASSLATGVGIAGNTIYFGEGSWLTVV.

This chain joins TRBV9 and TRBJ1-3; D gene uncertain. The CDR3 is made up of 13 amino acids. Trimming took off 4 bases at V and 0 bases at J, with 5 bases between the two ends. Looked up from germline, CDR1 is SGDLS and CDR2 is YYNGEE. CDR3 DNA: TGTGCCAGCAGCCCGGGCTCTGGAAACACCATATATTTT. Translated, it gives CASSPGSGNTIYF.

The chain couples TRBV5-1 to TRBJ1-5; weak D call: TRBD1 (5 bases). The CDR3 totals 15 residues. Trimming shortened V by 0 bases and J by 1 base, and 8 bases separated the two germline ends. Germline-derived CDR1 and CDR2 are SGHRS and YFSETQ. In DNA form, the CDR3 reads TGCGCCAGCAGCTTGGAAGACAGCAGCAATCAGCCCCAGCATTTT. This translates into CASSLEDSSNQPQHF. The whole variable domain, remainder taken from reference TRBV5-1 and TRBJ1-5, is KAGVTQTPRYLIKTRGQQVTLSCSPISGHRSVSWYQQTPGQGLQFLFEYFSETQRNKGNFPGRFSGRQFSNSRSEMNVSTLELGDSALYLCASSLEDSSNQPQHFGDGTRLSIL.

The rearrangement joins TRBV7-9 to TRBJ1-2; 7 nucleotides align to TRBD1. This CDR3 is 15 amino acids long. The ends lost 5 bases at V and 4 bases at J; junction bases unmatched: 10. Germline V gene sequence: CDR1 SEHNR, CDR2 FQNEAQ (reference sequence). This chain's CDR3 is CASSNPTDRSYGYTF. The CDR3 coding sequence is TGTGCCAGCAGCAACCCAACGGACAGGAGCTATGGCTACACCTTC.

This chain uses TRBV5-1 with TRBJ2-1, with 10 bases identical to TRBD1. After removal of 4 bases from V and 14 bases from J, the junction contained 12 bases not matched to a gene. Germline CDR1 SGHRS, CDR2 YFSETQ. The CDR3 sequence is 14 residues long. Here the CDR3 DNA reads TGCGCCAGCAGCACGGTAGAGACAGGGGGCGGTAAGTTCTTC. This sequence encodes CASSTVETGGGKFF. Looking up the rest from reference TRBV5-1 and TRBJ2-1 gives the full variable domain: KAGVTQTPRYLIKTRGQQVTLSCSPISGHRSVSWYQQTPGQGLQFLFEYFSETQRNKGNFPGRFSGRQFSNSRSEMNVSTLELGDSALYLCASSTVETGGGKFFGPGTRLTVL.

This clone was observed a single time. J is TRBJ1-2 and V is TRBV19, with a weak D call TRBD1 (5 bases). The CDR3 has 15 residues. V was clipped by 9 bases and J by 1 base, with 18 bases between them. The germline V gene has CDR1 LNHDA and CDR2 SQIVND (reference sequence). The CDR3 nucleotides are TGTGCCAGCGGGACTGATGCGAACAATAACTATGGCTACACCTTC. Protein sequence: CASGTDANNNYGYTF.

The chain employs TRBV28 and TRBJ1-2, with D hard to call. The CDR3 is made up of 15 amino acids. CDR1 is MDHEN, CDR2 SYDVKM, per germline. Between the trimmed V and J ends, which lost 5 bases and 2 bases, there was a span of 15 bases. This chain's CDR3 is CASSLLGGANYGYTF. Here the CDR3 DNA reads TGTGCCAGCAGTCTCCTTGGTGGAGCCAACTATGGCTACACCTTC.

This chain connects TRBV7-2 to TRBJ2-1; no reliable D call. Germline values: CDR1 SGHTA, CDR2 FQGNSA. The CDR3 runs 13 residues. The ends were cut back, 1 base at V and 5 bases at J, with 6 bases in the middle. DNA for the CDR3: TGTGCCAGCAGCTTAGACGCCAACAATGAGCAGTTCTTC. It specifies CASSLDANNEQFF.